What follows are 12 T cell receptor beta chains derived from one specimen sequenced in a study of siplizumab effects on memory and regulatory T cells. Sequencing used immunoSEQ multiplex PCR; TCRdb keeps in-frame clones, though not all of them. The sample lists approximately 120,000 clones, 92% occurring once. Sequencing was performed on Tregs sorted from blood. The receptors come from a human donor in good health.

V gene TRBV2 combines with J gene TRBJ2-3, with D unresolved. The CDR3 contains 13 residues. From germline, CDR1 is SNHLY and CDR2 FYNNEI. V dropped 4 bases and J dropped 1 base, with 6 bases sitting between them. In DNA form, the CDR3 reads TGTGCCAGCAGTGTTCTAGGCACAGATACGCAGTATTTT. Its protein is CASSVLGTDTQYF.

V usage is TRBV5-1 and J usage is TRBJ2-5; D uncertain. CDR1 SGHRS and CDR2 YFSETQ come from the germline V gene. V was clipped by 1 base and J by 5 bases, with 6 bases between them. The CDR3 spans 12 residues. The CDR3 loop is CASSLTLETQYF. CDR3 sequence (DNA): TGCGCCAGCAGCTTGACGTTGGAGACCCAGTACTTC.

V usage is TRBV19 and J usage is TRBJ1-5, with 7 bases aligning to TRBD1. CDR1 and CDR2 (germline): LNHDA, SQIVND (reference sequence). This CDR3 contains 14 residues. Trimming removed 6 bases from V and 4 bases from J; junction bases left unmatched: 6. In DNA form, the CDR3 reads TGTGCCAGTAGCTTAACAGGGGCAAATCAGCCCCAGCATTTT. Residues: CASSLTGANQPQHF.

The chain combines TRBV19 with TRBJ1-5, with 8 bases that match TRBD1. The CDR3 consists of 14 residues. V shed 10 bases and J 0 bases; nucleotides not matched to a gene: 5. Germline V gene sequence: CDR1 LNHDA, CDR2 SQIVND (reference sequence). This chain's CDR3 is CATGGGYSNQPQHF. In nucleotides, the CDR3 is TGTGCCACAGGGGGCGGTTATAGCAATCAGCCCCAGCATTTT.

The rearrangement links TRBV30 to TRBJ1-4; a weak D match, TRBD1 (5 bases). Trimming took 1 base from V and 1 from J, leaving 19 bases between them. The CDR3 consists of 18 residues. Per the germline V gene, CDR1 is GTSNPN and CDR2 is SVGIG (reference sequence). CDR3 sequence: CAWSARGKFQGTNEKLFF. CDR3 nucleotides: TGTGCCTGGAGTGCAAGGGGAAAGTTTCAAGGAACTAATGAAAAACTGTTTTTT.

This clone was observed a single time. V gene TRBV5-1 combines with J gene TRBJ2-2, with a possible D match to TRBD1 (6 bases). CDR1 and CDR2 from the germline V gene are SGHRS and YFSETQ. CDR3 length: 15 amino acids. V dropped 4 bases and J dropped 0 bases, with 10 bases sitting between them. CDR3 DNA sequence: TGCGCCAGCAGCAAGACAGGAGCGAACACCGGGGAGCTGTTTTTT. This translates into CASSKTGANTGELFF.

The gene calls are TRBV9 and TRBJ2-3, with 7 nucleotides matching TRBD1. The CDR3 covers 15 residues. CDR1 is SGDLS and CDR2 is YYNGEE in the germline V gene. With 7 bases clipped from V and 2 bases from J, the junction kept 10 bases outside the gene matches. The CDR3: CASQPVTGHTDTQYF. The CDR3 nucleotides are TGTGCCAGCCAACCGGTGACAGGGCACACAGATACGCAGTATTTT. The full variable domain, rest sourced from reference TRBV9 and TRBJ2-3, is DSGVTQTPKHLITATGQRVTLRCSPRSGDLSVYWYQQSLDQGLQFLIQYYNGEERAKGNILERFSAQQFPDLHSELNLSSLELGDSALYFCASQPVTGHTDTQYFGPGTRLTVL.

This clone was observed once. One end of the junction does not line up with germline, which may come from a read error. In the same sample, other DNA sequences code for this CDR3. The chain uses TRBV5-1 and TRBJ1-5, with no clear D. Germline V lookup: CDR1 SGHRS, CDR2 YFSETQ. The CDR3 has 13 amino acids. The CDR3 coding sequence is TGTGCCAGCAGCTTACAAGGCAATCAGCCCCAGCATTTT. Amino acids: CASSLQGNQPQHF. Variable domain in full (rest from reference TRBV5-1 and TRBJ1-5): KAGVTQTPRYLIKTRGQQVTLSCSPISGHRSVSWYQQTPGQGLQFLFEYFSETQRNKGNFPGRFSGRQFSNSRSEMNVSTLELGDSALYLCASSLQGNQPQHFGDGTRLSIL.

CDR3 in amino acids: CASSDRWRRSVEAFF. DNA for the CDR3: TGTGCCAGCAGCGATAGATGGCGCAGGAGTGTTGAAGCTTTCTTT. The gene calls are TRBV28 and TRBJ1-1; D call uncertain. Trimming took 6 bases from V and 7 from J, leaving 21 bases between them. This CDR3 is 15 amino acids long. Germline CDR1 reads MDHEN; CDR2 reads SYDVKM.

V gene TRBV15 combines with J gene TRBJ2-7; the D gene could be TRBD1 or TRBD2 (5 bases each). The germline gives CDR1 LNHNV, CDR2 YYDKDF (reference sequence). This CDR3 spans 15 amino acids. The V end was cut by 2 bases, the J end by 3 bases, with 14 bases between. CDR3 nucleotide sequence: TGTGCCACCAGCAGATTCCCCGGGGCCCTCTACGAGCAGTACTTC. As protein: CATSRFPGALYEQYF.

This clone has just one count. V usage is TRBV5-5 and J usage is TRBJ2-1; D is uncertain. Trimming took off 5 bases at V and 4 bases at J, with 4 bases between the two ends. This CDR3 comprises 11 residues. The V gene's germline CDR1 is SGHKS and CDR2 YYEKEE (reference sequence). The CDR3 sequence: CASRNYNEQFF. The CDR3 DNA sequence: TGTGCCAGCAGGAATTACAATGAGCAGTTCTTC.

This clone was seen just once. This sequence joins TRBV2 and TRBJ1-5; 7 bases match TRBD1. From germline, CDR1 is SNHLY and CDR2 FYNNEI. V was pared by 8 bases and J by 0 bases, with 10 bases of the junction left unmatched. The CDR3 loop spans 16 amino acids. In DNA form, the CDR3 reads TGTGCCAGCGGCCGACAGGGATCTTATAGCAATCAGCCCCAGCATTTT. Translated, it gives CASGRQGSYSNQPQHF.